This T cell receptor (beta chain) was retrieved from a study of shared clonotypes between healthy human individuals. For sorted subsets, approximately 180 ng DNA per replicate equaled about 27,000 T cell genomes. Sequenced by immunoSEQ multiplex PCR; TCRdb stores in-frame clones only, minus some. The profile shows 2 million to 2.5 million clones, about 90% of them singletons. Every donor, a Caucasian adult, lived in Nashville, Tennessee. CD45RA+ naive and CD45RA-negative memory subsets were separated from CD4+ cells. V lost 4 bases and J lost 7; bases outside the gene matches: 14. This CDR3 has 18 amino acids. CDR1 is SGHRS and CDR2 is YFSETQ in the germline V gene. Overall study results and limits: Generally, naive subsets came out with larger estimated richness than memory subsets.

About this clone itself: Its antigen is unidentified.

The V call is TRBV5-1, the J call TRBJ2-7; 16 bases agree with TRBD2. Input material: naive CD4+ T cells from PBMCs. Subset described: CD45RA+ positively selected. This TCR came from a man aged 18 to 35 in good health. Some clones in this sample may be carry-over from other donors' samples. The CDR3 coding sequence is TGCGCCAGCAGCGTGGGGACTAGCGGGAGGGCCTTTCTGGGAGAGCAGTACTTC. Translated: CASSVGTSGRAFLGEQYF. Full variable domain (missing parts from reference TRBV5-1 and TRBJ2-7): KAGVTQTPRYLIKTRGQQVTLSCSPISGHRSVSWYQQTPGQGLQFLFEYFSETQRNKGNFPGRFSGRQFSNSRSEMNVSTLELGDSALYLCASSVGTSGRAFLGEQYFGPGTRLTVT.